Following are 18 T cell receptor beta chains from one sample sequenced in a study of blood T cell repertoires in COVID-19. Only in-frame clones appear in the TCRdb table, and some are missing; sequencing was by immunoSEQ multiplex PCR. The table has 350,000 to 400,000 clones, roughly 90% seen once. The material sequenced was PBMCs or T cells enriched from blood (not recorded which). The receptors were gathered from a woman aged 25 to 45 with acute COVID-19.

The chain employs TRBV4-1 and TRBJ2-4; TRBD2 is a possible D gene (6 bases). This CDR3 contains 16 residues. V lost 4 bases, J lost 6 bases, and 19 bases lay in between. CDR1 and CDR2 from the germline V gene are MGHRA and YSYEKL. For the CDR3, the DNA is TGCGCCAGCAGCCCCCAATCGGGGGACGGAATAAACATTCAGTACTTC. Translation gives CASSPQSGDGINIQYF.

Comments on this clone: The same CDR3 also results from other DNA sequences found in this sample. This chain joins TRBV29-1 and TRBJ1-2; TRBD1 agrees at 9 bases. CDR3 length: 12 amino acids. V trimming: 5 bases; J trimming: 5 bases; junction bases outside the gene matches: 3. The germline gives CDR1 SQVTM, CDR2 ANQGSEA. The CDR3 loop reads CSVLGQGYGYTF. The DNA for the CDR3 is TGCAGCGTTTTGGGACAGGGTTATGGCTACACCTTC.

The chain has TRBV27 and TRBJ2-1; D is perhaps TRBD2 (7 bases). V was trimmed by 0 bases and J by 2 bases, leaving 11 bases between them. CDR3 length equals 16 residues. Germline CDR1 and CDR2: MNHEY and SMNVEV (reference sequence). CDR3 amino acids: CASSLSRGGAYNEQFF. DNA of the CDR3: TGTGCCAGCAGTTTATCTAGGGGGGGGGCCTACAATGAGCAGTTCTTC.

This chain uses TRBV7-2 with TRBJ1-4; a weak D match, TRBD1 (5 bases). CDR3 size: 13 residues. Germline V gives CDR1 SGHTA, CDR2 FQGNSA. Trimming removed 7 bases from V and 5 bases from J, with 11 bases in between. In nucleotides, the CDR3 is TGTGCCAGCATGACAGCCCCAAATGAAAAACTGTTTTTT. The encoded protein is CASMTAPNEKLFF. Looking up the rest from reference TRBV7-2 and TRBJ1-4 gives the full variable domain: GAGVSQSPSNKVTEKGKDVELRCDPISGHTALYWYRQSLGQGLEFLIYFQGNSAPDKSGLPSDRFSAERTGGSVSTLTIQRTQQEDSAVYLCASMTAPNEKLFFGSGTQLSVL.

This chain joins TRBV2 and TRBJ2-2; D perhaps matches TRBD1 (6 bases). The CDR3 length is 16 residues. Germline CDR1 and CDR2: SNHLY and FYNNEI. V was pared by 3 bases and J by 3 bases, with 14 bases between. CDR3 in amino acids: CASSEDQGPYTGELFF. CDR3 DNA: TGTGCCAGCAGTGAGGATCAGGGGCCTTACACCGGGGAGCTGTTTTTT.

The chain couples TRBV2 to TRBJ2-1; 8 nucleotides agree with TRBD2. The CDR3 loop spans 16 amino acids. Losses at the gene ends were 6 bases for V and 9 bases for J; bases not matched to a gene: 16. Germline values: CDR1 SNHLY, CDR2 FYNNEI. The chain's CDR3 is CASSRLSGGNGGEQFF. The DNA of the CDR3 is TGTGCCAGCAGCCGCCTAAGCGGGGGAAACGGGGGTGAGCAGTTCTTC.

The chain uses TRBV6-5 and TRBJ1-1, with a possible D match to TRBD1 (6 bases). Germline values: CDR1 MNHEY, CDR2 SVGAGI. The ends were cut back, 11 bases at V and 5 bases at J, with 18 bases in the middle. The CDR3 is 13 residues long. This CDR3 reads CASARGRGTEAFF. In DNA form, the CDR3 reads TGTGCCTCCGCCAGGGGCCGTGGAACTGAAGCTTTCTTT.

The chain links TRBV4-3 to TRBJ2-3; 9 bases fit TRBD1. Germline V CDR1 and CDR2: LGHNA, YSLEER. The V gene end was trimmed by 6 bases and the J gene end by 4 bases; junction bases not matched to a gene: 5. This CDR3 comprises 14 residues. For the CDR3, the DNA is TGCGCCAGCAGAGACAGGGGGTTCGCAGATACGCAGTATTTT. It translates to CASRDRGFADTQYF.

CDR3 DNA: TGTGCCAGCAGCCGAGGAGAGTTCGGGACTAGCGGGGTCGCAGATACGCAGTATTTT. Its protein product is CASSRGEFGTSGVADTQYF. The J gene is TRBJ2-3, the V gene TRBV4-2; 13 nucleotides align to TRBD2. V lost 4 bases and J lost 4; bases outside the gene matches: 14. This CDR3 comprises 19 residues. CDR1 LGHNA and CDR2 YNFKEQ come from the germline V gene.

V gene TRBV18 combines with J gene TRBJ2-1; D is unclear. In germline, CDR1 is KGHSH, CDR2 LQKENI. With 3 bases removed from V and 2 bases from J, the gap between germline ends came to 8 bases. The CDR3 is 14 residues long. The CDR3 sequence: CASSPRVAYNEQFF. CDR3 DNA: TGTGCCAGCTCACCCCGGGTAGCCTACAATGAGCAGTTCTTC.

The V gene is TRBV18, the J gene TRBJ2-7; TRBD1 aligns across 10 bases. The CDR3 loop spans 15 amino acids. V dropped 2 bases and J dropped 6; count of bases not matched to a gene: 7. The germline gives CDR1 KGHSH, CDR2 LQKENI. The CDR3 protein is CASSPSTGGLGEQYF. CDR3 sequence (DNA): TGTGCCAGCTCACCATCGACAGGGGGCCTAGGCGAGCAGTACTTC.

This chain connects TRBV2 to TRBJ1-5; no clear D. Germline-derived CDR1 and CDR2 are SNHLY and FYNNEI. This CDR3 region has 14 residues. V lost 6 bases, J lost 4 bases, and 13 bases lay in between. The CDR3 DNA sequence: TGTGCCAGCAGGGGCCCGGGAGATAATCAGCCCCAGCATTTT. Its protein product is CASRGPGDNQPQHF.

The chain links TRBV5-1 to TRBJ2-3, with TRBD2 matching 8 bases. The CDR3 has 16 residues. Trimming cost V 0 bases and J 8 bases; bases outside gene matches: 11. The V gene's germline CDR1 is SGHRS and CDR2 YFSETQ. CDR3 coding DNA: TGCGCCAGCAGCTTGGAGCAGCGGGGGAGGATGGGTACGCAGTATTTT. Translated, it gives CASSLEQRGRMGTQYF.

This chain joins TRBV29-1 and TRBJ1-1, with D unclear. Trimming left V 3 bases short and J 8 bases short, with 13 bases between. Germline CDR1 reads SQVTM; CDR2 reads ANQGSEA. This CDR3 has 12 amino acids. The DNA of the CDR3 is TGCAGCGTTGAGGTTCTTCCGGGAGAAGCTTTCTTT. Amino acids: CSVEVLPGEAFF.

The CDR3 is CASGTRGITYEQYF. CDR3 in DNA: TGTGCCAGCGGTACCCGAGGCATCACCTACGAGCAGTACTTC. This chain links TRBV6-5 with TRBJ2-7; D call uncertain. Deletions cut 8 bases from V and 2 bases from J, with 16 bases between. The germline gives CDR1 MNHEY, CDR2 SVGAGI. The CDR3 contains 14 residues.

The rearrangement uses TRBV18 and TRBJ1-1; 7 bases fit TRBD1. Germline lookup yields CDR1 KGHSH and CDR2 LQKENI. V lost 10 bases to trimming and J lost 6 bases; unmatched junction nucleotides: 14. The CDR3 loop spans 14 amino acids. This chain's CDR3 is CANSRQGDIAEAFF. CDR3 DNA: TGTGCCAATTCACGACAGGGCGACATCGCTGAAGCTTTCTTT.

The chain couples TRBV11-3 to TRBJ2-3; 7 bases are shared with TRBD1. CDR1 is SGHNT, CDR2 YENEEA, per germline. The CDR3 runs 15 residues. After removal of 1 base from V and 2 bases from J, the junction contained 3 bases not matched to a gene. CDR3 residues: CASSLGQGDTDTQYF. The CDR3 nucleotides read TGTGCCAGCAGCTTAGGCCAGGGGGACACAGATACGCAGTATTTT.

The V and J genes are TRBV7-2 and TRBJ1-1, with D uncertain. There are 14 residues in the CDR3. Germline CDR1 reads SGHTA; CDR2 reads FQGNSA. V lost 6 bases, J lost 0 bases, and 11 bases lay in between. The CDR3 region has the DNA TGTGCCAGCAGTATGGGCCAGATGAACACTGAAGCTTTCTTT. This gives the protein CASSMGQMNTEAFF.